This entry concerns a single T cell receptor beta chain. Its specificity is not known. Mismatch with germline at one junction end may stem from a read error. These data originate in a study of cytomegalovirus exposure and HLA in healthy donors. Overall study context: Previous work identified roughly 120 million unique TCR beta sequences from about 179 million T cells. Study-level points and caveats: Serostatus for CMV was the only available immune exposure information. Apparent HLA restriction characterized most CMV-associated TCR beta chains in a later analysis.

This CDR3 has 12 residues. Germline loops: CDR1 SNHLY, CDR2 FYNNEI. Use of 60 Vbeta and 13 Jbeta primers characterized the PCR. Repertoires were generated with immunoSEQ multiplex PCR, while TCRdb's copy carries only in-frame clones and drops some. The repertoire holds about 110,000 clones, with 74% as singletons. This chain uses TRBV2 with TRBJ1-1; no clear D gene. The sample comprised PBMCs. This TCR was sampled from a man aged 45 to 65 in good health and CMV-seropositive. This CDR3 is CAGSWENWRAFF. The DNA for the CDR3 is TGTGCCGGCAGCTGGGAAAACTGGAGGGCTTTCTTT.